In its sample, the clone carrying this TCR beta chain was seen a few times. Its target is unknown. TCRdb passed the RT-PCR reads through MiXCR, listing each CDR3 protein once. The sample contains a few hundred thousand distinct CDR3 sequences, 11% to 15% of which appear only once. The data derive from a study of response to subunit inactivated influenza vaccine. The study, taken as a whole, reports: Researchers suggested that each seasonal influenza vaccination recruits few new T cells.

V lost 6 bases to trimming and J lost 5 bases, with 22 bases between them. Germline V gene sequence: CDR1 MDHEN, CDR2 SYDVKM. CDR3 length equals 16 residues. The receptor comes from a man aged 50-59 years who received an inactivated influenza vaccine. Sequencing was performed on PBMCs from blood, taken about 11 days after vaccination. The chain carries TRBV28 and TRBJ2-5, with D perhaps being TRBD1 or TRBD2 (7 bases each). The CDR3 DNA reads as TGTGCCAGCAGCCCCCAGGGGGGGGCGCTCCGTGAGACCCAGTACTTC. Amino acids: CASSPQGGALRETQYF. The variable domain in full, completed from reference TRBV28 and TRBJ2-5, reads DVKVTQSSRYLVKRTGEKVFLECVQDMDHENMFWYRQDPGLGLRLIYFSYDVKMKEKGDIPEGYSVSREKKERFSLILESASTNQTSMYLCASSPQGGALRETQYFGPGTRLLVL.